This T cell receptor (beta chain) was sequenced for a study of T cell responses to AZD1222 COVID-19 vaccine. About the study: Second-dose timings of about 4 or about 12 weeks were pooled. Study-wide results and limits: Only a handful of AZD1222 recipients were seropositive at baseline. Compared with day 0, the breadth and depth of the Spike-specific TCR repertoire rose significantly after two doses of AZD1222. No repertoire was sampled before or during the peak T cell response, only after it.

CDR3 size: 13 residues. The V and J ends lost 9 bases and 8 bases respectively, with 16 bases between them. The germline V gene encodes CDR1 KGHDR and CDR2 SFDVKD. Clones were read by immunoSEQ multiplex PCR, and TCRdb kept only the in-frame ones, dropping some. Of roughly 100,000 clones listed, around nine tenths are singletons. A word on this clone: The antigen remains unidentified.

This chain uses TRBV24-1 with TRBJ2-1; D may correspond to TRBD1 or TRBD2 (5 bases each). The specimen was peripheral blood, collected on day 0 of AZD1222 vaccination. The clonotype originates from an adult in good health. The CDR3 reads CATERGGSDEQFF. In DNA form, the CDR3 reads TGTGCCACCGAGAGGGGCGGTAGCGATGAGCAGTTCTTC.